This T cell receptor beta chain came from a study of monozygotic twins with inflammatory bowel disease. TCRdb reprocessed the 5' RACE reads and stores each CDR3 protein as one record, lacking DNA. In total, the table holds over 150,000 distinct CDR3 sequences. Looked up from germline, CDR1 is MNHNS and CDR2 is SASEGT. The CDR3 extends over 14 amino acids. The sequence was obtained from a human donor with ulcerative colitis or Crohn's disease, or a healthy co-twin of an affected twin (not recorded which). The rearrangement joins TRBV6-1 to TRBJ2-7; TCRdb's D gene call, TRBD1, goes unchecked for lack of DNA. The specimen was blood. CDR3 sequence: CATRWGGTSYEQYF.